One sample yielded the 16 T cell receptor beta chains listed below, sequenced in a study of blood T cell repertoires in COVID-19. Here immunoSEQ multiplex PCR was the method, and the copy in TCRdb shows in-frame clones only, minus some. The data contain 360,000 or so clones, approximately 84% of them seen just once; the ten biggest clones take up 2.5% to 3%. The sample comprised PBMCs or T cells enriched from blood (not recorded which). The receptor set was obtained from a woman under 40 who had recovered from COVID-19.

CDR3 nucleotide sequence: TGCAGTGCTAGTCATCTAGCGGGGGGGCTTCAGTCCTACGAGCAGTACTTC. It codes for CSASHLAGGLQSYEQYF. This chain connects TRBV20-1 to TRBJ2-7, with 12 bases fitting TRBD2. V lost 3 bases, J lost 1 base, and 10 bases stayed unmatched. CDR1 DFQATT and CDR2 SNEGSKA come from the germline V gene (reference sequence). CDR3 length: 17 residues.

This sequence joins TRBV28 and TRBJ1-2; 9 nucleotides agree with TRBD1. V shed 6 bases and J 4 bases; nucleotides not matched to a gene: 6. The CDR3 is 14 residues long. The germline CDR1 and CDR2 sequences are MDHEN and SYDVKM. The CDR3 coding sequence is TGTGCCAGCAGGACCGGGACAGGGATCTATGGCTACACCTTC. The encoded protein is CASRTGTGIYGYTF.

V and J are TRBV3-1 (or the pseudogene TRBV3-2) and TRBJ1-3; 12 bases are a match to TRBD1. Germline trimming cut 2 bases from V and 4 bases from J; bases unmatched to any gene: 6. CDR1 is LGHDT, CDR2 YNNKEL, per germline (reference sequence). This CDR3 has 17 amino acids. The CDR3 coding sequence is TGTGCCAGCAGCCAAAGGGCCGGGACAGGGGGCGGAAACACCATATATTTT. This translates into CASSQRAGTGGGNTIYF.

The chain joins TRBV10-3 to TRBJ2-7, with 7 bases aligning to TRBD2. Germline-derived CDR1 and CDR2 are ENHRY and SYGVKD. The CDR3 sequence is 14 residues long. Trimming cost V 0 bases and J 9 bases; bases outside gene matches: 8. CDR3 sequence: CAISESASGVGQYF. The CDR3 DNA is TGTGCCATCAGTGAGTCCGCTAGCGGTGTGGGGCAGTACTTC.

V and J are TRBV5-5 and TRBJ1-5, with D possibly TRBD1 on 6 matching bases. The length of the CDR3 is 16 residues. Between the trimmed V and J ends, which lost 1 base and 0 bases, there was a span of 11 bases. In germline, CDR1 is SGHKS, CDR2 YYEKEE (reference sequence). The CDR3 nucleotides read TGTGCCAGCAGCTTGAGGGGGGACTATAGCAATCAGCCCCAGCATTTT. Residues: CASSLRGDYSNQPQHF.

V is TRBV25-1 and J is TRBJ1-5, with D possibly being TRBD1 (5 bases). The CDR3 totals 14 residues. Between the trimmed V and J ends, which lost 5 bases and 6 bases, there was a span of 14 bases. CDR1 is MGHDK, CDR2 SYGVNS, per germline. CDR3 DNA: TGTGCCAGCAGTCCGGCAGGGTCCTCTCAGCCCCAGCATTTT. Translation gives CASSPAGSSQPQHF.

The CDR3 here is CASSSTLAGGYGYEQYF. DNA of the CDR3: TGTGCCAGCAGTTCCACCCTAGCGGGGGGGTACGGCTACGAGCAGTACTTC. The chain joins TRBV28 to TRBJ2-7; 12 positions match TRBD2. There are 17 residues in the CDR3. V lost 4 bases to trimming and J lost 3 bases; unmatched junction nucleotides: 10. Germline loops: CDR1 MDHEN, CDR2 SYDVKM.

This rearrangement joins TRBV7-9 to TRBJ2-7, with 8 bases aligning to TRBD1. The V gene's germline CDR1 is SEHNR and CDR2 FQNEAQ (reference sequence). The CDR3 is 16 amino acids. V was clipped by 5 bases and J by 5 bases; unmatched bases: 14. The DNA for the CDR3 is TGTGCCAGCAGCCTGCCTTCGACAGGGGTCGGTGACGAGCAGTACTTC. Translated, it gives CASSLPSTGVGDEQYF.

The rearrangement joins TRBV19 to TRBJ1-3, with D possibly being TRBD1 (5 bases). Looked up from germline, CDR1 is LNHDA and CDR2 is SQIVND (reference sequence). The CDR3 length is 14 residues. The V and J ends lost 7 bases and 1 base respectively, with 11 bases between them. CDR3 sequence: CASTAQGSGNTIYF. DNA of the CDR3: TGTGCCAGTACCGCGCAGGGATCTGGAAACACCATATATTTT.

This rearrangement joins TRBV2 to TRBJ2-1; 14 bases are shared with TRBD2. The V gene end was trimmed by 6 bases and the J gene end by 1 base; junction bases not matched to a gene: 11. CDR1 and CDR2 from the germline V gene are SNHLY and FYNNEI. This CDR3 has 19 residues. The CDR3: CASSPGTSGSKWSYNEQFF. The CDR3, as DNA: TGTGCCAGCAGCCCCGGGACTAGCGGGAGCAAGTGGTCCTACAATGAGCAGTTCTTC.

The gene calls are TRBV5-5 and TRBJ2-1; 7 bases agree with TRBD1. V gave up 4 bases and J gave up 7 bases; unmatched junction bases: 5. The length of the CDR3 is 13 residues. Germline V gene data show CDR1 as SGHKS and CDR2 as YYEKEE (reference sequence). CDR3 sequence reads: CASSMGQLNEQFF. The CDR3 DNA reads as TGTGCCAGCAGCATGGGACAGTTGAATGAGCAGTTCTTC.

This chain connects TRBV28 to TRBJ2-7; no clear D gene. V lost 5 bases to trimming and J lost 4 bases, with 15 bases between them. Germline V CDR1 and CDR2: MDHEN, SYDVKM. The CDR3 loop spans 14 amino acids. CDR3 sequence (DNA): TGTGCCAGCAGTCCAGTGGGCATAGGTTACGAGCAGTACTTC. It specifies CASSPVGIGYEQYF.

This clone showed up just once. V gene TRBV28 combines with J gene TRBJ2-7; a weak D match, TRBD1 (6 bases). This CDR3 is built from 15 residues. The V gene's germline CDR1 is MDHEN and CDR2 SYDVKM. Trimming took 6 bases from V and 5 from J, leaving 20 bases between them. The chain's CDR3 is CASRPAGTKTDEQYF. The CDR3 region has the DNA TGTGCCAGCAGACCCGCCGGGACAAAGACCGACGAGCAGTACTTC.

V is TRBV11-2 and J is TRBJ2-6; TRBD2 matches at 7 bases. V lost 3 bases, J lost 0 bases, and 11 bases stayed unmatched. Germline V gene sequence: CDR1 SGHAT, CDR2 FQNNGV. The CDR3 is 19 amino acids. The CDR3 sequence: CASSFPREGPDSGANVLTF. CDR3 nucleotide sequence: TGTGCCAGCAGCTTTCCGAGGGAGGGCCCCGACTCTGGGGCCAACGTCCTGACTTTC.

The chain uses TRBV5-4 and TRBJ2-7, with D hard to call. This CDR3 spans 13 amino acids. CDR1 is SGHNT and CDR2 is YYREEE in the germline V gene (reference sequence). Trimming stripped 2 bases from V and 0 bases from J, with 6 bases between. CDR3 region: CASSFVGSYEQYF. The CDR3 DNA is TGTGCCAGCAGCTTTGTCGGCTCCTACGAGCAGTACTTC.

DNA of the CDR3: TGTGCCAGCAGCTTCAGACAGGGGCCGAACACTGAAGCTTTCTTT. Amino acids: CASSFRQGPNTEAFF. The chain has TRBV7-2 and TRBJ1-1; 8 bases map to TRBD1. V gave up 3 bases and J gave up 1 base; unmatched junction bases: 4. Germline V gives CDR1 SGHTA, CDR2 FQGNSA. The CDR3 covers 15 residues.